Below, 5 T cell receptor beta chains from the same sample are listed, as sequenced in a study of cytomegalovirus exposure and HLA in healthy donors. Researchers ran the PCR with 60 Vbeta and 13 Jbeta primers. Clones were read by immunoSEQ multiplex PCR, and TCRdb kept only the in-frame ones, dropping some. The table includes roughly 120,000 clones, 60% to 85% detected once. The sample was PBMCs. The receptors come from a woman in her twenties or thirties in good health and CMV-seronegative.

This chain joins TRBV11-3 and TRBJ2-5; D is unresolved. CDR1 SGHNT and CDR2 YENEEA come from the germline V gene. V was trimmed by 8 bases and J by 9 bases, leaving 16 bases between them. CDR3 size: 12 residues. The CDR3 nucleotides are TGTGCCAGCTACCCCCTCGACTGGGCCCAGTACTTC. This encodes CASYPLDWAQYF.

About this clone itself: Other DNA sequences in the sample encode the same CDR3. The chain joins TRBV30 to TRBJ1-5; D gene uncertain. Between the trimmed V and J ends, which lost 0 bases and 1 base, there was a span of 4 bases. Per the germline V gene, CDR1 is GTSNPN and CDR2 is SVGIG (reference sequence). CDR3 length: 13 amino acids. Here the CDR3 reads CAWSVQSNQPQHF. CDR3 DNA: TGTGCCTGGAGTGTACAGAGCAATCAGCCCCAGCATTTT.

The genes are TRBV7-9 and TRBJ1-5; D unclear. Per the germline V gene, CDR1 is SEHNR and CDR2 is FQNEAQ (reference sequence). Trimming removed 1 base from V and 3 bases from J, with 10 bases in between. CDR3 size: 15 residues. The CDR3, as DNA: TGTGCCAGCAGCTTAGTTCAGGACTTCAATCAGCCCCAGCATTTT. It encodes CASSLVQDFNQPQHF.

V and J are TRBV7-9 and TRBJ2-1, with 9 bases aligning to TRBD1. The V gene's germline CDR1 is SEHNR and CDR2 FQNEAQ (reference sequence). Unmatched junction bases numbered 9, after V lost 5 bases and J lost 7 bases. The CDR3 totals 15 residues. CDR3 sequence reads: CASSKPGQGRNEQFF. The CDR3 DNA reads TGTGCCAGCAGCAAACCGGGACAGGGACGGAATGAGCAGTTCTTC. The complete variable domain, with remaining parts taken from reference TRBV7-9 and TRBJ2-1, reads DTGVSQNPRHKITKRGQNVTFRCDPISEHNRLYWYRQTLGQGPEFLTYFQNEAQLEKSRLLSDRFSAERPKGSFSTLEIQRTEQGDSAMYLCASSKPGQGRNEQFFGPGTRLTVL.

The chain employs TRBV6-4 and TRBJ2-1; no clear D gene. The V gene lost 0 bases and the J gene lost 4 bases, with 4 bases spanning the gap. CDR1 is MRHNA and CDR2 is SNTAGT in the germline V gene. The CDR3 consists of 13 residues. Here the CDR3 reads CASSDSAYNEQFF. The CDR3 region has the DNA TGTGCCAGCAGTGACTCAGCGTACAATGAGCAGTTCTTC.